These T cell receptor beta chains were read from a single sample in a study of beta chain features in type 1 diabetes. TCRdb's table, derived via immunoSEQ multiplex PCR, lists solely in-frame clones and lacks some. The sample lists more than 300,000 clones; 7.5% to 9% were seen once. Sequencing used central memory CD4+ T cells from blood. The receptors stem from a woman in her late teens or twenties in good health. Each CDR3 is given with its conserved first and last residue. The D gene is left open where the match is weak. Some rows mark clone size as missing; the rest say once, few, many or name a class of expanded clone.

d_call clone_size j_call v_call cdr3_nt cdr3_aa
NA many TRBJ2-1 TRBV2 TGTGCCAGCATGAGGGGGGAGGCGTACAATGAGCAGTTCTTC CASMRGEAYNEQFF
NA NA TRBJ2-3 TRBV5-4 TGTGCCAGCCAAGGGGCGCCGGACACAGATACGCAGTATTTT CASQGAPDTDTQYF
NA NA TRBJ2-3 TRBV18 TGTGCCAGCTCACAGGCAGATACGCAGTATTTT CASSQADTQYF
TRBD2 few TRBJ2-7 TRBV2 TGTGCCAGCAAGTGGGAGGGCTTCGAGCAGTACTTC CASKWEGFEQYF
TRBD1 NA TRBJ1-1 TRBV7-2 TGTGCCAGCTTGGGACAGTCGAACACTGAAGCTTTCTTT CASLGQSNTEAFF
NA few TRBJ1-5 TRBV28 TGTGCCAGCAATCTGGACCTAGGATATCAGCCCCAGCATTTT CASNLDLGYQPQHF
NA NA TRBJ1-2 TRBV5-6 TGTGCCAGCAGCTTGGTTCCTCGGCTGAAGAACTATGGCTACACCTTC CASSLVPRLKNYGYTF
NA few TRBJ2-7 TRBV7-9 TGTGCCAGCAGCCCGGGACTCTCCTCCTACGAGCAGTACTTC CASSPGLSSYEQYF
TRBD1 few TRBJ2-1 TRBV19 TGTGCCAGTAGCCGGACAGGGTATTTGTACAATGAGCAGTTCTTC CASSRTGYLYNEQFF
NA NA TRBJ1-5 TRBV7-8 TGTGCCAGCAGCTCCGATAACCGGAATCAGCCCCAGCATTTT CASSSDNRNQPQHF
TRBD2 NA TRBJ2-1 TRBV4-3 TGCGCCAGCAGCCAAGCCCAATTACTAGCGGGATCAGTCTATGAGCAGTTCTTC CASSQAQLLAGSVYEQFF
TRBD2 many TRBJ2-5 TRBV14 TGTGCCAGCAGCCTAGGACTAGCGGGTCGGGGGACCCAGTACTTC CASSLGLAGRGTQYF
NA many TRBJ2-2 TRBV10-3 TGTGCCATCACTGACTACACGAACACCGGGGAGCTGTTTTTT CAITDYTNTGELFF
NA NA TRBJ2-1 TRBV2 TGTGCCAGCACCGCCCATTCGGGTGAGCAGTTCTTC CASTAHSGEQFF
TRBD2 NA TRBJ2-1 TRBV29-1 TGCAGCGTCTCCCGACTAGCGGGAGCCTCCTACAATGAGCAGTTCTTC CSVSRLAGASYNEQFF
TRBD2 few TRBJ2-3 TRBV4-2 TGTGCCAGCAGCCAGGTTGGGACTAGCGGGTACACAGATACGCAGTATTTT CASSQVGTSGYTDTQYF
NA NA TRBJ1-1 TRBV5-6 TGTGCCAGCAGCGTGAGTCTTAGCTGGAACACTGAAGCTTTCTTT CASSVSLSWNTEAFF
NA few TRBJ2-1 TRBV9 TGTGCCAGCAGCGCCCAAACCGGGGGCGGCAATGAGCAGTTCTTC CASSAQTGGGNEQFF
TRBD2 NA TRBJ2-7 TRBV9 TGTGCCAGCAGCGTAGCGCGGGAGGGCTACGAGCAGTACTTC CASSVAREGYEQYF
NA NA TRBJ1-5 TRBV7-2 TGTGCCAGCAGCCTAGCCAGGGTGACAAATCAGCCCCAGCATTTT CASSLARVTNQPQHF
NA few TRBJ2-7 TRBV11-2 TGTGCCAGCAGCTTAACCGGGACCTACGAGCAGTACTTC CASSLTGTYEQYF
NA NA TRBJ2-1 TRBV10-3 TGTGCCATCGGGAGCGTAGCTGATAATGAGCAGTTCTTC CAIGSVADNEQFF
NA NA TRBJ2-7 TRBV7-9 TGTGCCAGCAGCTTTCGACAAGACTCCACGCAGTACTTC CASSFRQDSTQYF
NA many TRBJ2-5 TRBV11-2 TGTGCCAGCAGCTTAGGCGCAGGGGGGCCCAGAGAGACCCAGTACTTC CASSLGAGGPRETQYF
NA few TRBJ1-2 TRBV28 TGTGCCAGCAGTTCCCAGGGGTATGGCTACACCTTC CASSSQGYGYTF
TRBD2 few TRBJ2-1 TRBV4-2 TGTGCCAGCAGCCAAGAGAGAGCAACTAGCGGACTGACGTGGTTCTTC CASSQERATSGLTWFF
NA NA TRBJ1-3 TRBV6-1 TGTGCCAGCAGTGAAACTTTGGCCAGCTCTGGAAACACCATATATTTT CASSETLASSGNTIYF
NA NA TRBJ1-2 TRBV25-1 TGTGCCAGCAGTGAAGTCGGACAACGTGGCTACACCTTC CASSEVGQRGYTF
NA NA TRBJ2-7 TRBV11-2 TGTGCCAGCAGCTTAGTCCTTTACGAGCAGTACTTC CASSLVLYEQYF
TRBD1 few TRBJ1-4 TRBV6-5 TGTGCCAGCAGTCCGTGGACAGGGGGTAACGAAAAACTGTTTTTT CASSPWTGGNEKLFF
NA NA TRBJ1-2 TRBV6-5 TGTGCCAGCAGAGCCGGCGACATCCTCTATGGCTACACCTTC CASRAGDILYGYTF
NA NA TRBJ2-5 TRBV5-1 NA CASRGETQYFGGETQYF
NA NA TRBJ1-5 TRBV2 TGTGCCAGCAGGCTCGACAGGACCCCCCGGCAGCCCCAGCATTTT CASRLDRTPRQPQHF
NA NA TRBJ2-4 TRBV11-2 TGTGCCAGCAGCTTAGCCAGGGGTAACATTCAGTACTTC CASSLARGNIQYF
TRBD2 few TRBJ2-3 TRBV7-2 TGTGCCAGCAGCTTATTGGCGGGAGTTGGGGATACGCAGTATTTT CASSLLAGVGDTQYF